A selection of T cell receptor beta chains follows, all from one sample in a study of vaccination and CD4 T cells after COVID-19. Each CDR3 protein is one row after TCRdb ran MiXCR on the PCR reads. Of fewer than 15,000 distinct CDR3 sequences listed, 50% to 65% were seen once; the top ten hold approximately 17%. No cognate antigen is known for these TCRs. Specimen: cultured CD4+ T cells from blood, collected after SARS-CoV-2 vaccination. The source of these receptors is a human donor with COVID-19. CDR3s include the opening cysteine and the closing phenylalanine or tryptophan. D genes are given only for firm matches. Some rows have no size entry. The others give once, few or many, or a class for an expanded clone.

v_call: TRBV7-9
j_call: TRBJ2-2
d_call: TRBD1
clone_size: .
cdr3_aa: CASSERQGVLGELFF
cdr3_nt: TGTGCCAGCAGCGAAAGACAGGGGGTCCTCGGGGAGCTGTTTTTT

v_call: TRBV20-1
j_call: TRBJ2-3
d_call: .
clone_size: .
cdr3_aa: CSASRQAGDTQYF
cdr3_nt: TGCAGTGCTAGTCGACAGGCGGGGGATACGCAGTATTTT

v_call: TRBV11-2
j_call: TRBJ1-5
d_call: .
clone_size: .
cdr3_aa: CASSLDGGMGPQHF
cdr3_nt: TGTGCCAGCAGCTTAGATGGGGGGATGGGGCCCCAGCATTTT

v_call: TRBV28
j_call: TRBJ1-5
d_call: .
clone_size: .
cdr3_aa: CASAGSLSNQPQHF
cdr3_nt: TGTGCCAGCGCTGGCAGCCTTAGCAATCAGCCCCAGCATTTT

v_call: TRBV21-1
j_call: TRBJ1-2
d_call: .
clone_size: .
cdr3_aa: CASSLGQASQGYTF
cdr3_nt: TGTGCCAGCAGCCTCGGACAGGCTTCGCAGGGCTACACCTTC

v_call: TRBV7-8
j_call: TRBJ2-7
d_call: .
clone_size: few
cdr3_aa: CASSHGGLSSYEQYF
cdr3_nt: TGTGCCAGCAGCCACGGCGGGTTGAGCTCCTACGAGCAGTACTTC

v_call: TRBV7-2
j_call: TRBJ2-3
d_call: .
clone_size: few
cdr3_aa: CAERQGTDTQYF
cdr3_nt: TGTGCAGAGAGACAGGGCACAGATACGCAGTATTTT

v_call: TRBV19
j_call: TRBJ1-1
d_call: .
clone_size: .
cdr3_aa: CASSNRNTEAFF
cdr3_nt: TGTGCCAGTAGTAATAGGAACACTGAAGCTTTCTTT

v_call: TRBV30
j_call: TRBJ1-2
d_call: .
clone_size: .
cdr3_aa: CAWSFGAAYGYTF
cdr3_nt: TGTGCCTGGAGCTTCGGGGCGGCGTATGGCTACACCTTC

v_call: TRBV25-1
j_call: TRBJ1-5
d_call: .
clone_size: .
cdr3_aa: CASSESGGGGGQPQHF
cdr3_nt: TGTGCCAGCAGTGAATCTGGGGGGGGCGGTGGACAGCCCCAGCATTTT

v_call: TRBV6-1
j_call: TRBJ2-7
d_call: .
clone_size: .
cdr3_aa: CASRTGSEQYF
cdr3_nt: TGTGCCAGCAGGACGGGAAGCGAGCAGTACTTC

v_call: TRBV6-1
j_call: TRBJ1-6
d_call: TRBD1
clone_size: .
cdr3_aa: CASSTGQGLLSWPPLHF
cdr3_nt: TGTGCCAGCAGCACGGGACAGGGGCTCCTCTCTTGGCCACCCCTCCACTTT

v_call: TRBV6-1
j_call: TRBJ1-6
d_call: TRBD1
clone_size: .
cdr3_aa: CASRNLRDRGTPLHF
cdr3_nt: TGTGCCAGCAGAAATCTGCGGGACAGGGGAACACCCCTCCACTTT

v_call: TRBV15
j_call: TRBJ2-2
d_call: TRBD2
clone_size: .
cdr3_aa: CATREGLAGTGELFF
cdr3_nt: TGTGCCACCAGGGAGGGGCTAGCGGGCACCGGGGAGCTGTTTTTT

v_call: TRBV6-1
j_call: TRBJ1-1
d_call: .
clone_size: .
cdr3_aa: CASNEPPGHTEAFF
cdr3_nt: TGTGCCAGCAATGAACCTCCGGGGCACACTGAAGCTTTCTTT

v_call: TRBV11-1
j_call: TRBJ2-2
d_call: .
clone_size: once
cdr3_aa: CASSLYRRDPRATGELFF
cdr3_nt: TGTGCCAGCAGCCTTTATCGGCGGGACCCCCGGGCCACCGGGGAGCTGTTTTTT

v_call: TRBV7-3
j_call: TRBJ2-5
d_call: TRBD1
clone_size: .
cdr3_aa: CASSTNGGQGEETQYF
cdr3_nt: TGTGCCAGCAGCACCAATGGGGGACAGGGAGAAGAGACCCAGTACTTC

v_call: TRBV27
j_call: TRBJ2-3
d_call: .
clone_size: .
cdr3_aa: CASSLSAPGLTSTDTQYF
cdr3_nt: TGTGCCAGCAGTTTATCGGCCCCAGGGTTAACAAGCACAGATACGCAGTATTTT

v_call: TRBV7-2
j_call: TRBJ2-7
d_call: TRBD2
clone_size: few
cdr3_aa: CASSADGGGSYEQYF
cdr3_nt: TGTGCCAGCAGCGCTGACGGGGGGGGCTCCTACGAGCAGTACTTC

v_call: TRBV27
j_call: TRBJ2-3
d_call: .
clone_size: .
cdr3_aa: CASSFGPGSSTDTQYF
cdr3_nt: TGTGCCAGCAGTTTTGGACCGGGGTCTAGCACAGATACGCAGTATTTT

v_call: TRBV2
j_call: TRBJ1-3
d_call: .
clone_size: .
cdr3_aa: CASSDTGYTIYF
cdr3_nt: TGTGCCAGCAGTGACACGGGATACACCATATATTTT

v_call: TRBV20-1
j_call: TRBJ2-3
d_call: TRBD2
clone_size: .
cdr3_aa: CSASHSGDYTDTQYF
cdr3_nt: TGCAGTGCTAGTCACAGCGGGGATTACACAGATACGCAGTATTTT

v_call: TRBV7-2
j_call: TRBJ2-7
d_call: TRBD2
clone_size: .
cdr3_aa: CASSFTGTSGGLSYEQYF
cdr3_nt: TGTGCCAGCAGCTTCACTGGGACTAGCGGGGGACTCTCCTACGAGCAGTACTTC

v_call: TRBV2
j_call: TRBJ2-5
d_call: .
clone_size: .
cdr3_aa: CASSDSRRRTQYF
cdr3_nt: TGTGCCAGCAGTGACTCACGACGGCGGACCCAGTACTTC

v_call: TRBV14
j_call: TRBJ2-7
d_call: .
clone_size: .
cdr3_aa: CASSQGKVGEQYF
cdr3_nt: TGTGCCAGCAGCCAAGGAAAGGTGGGGGAGCAGTACTTC

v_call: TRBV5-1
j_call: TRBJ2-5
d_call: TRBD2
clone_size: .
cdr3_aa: CASSLEGLARETQYF
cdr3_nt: TGCGCCAGCAGCTTGGAGGGACTAGCTCGAGAGACCCAGTACTTC

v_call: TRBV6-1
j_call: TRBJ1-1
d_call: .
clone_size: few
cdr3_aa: CASRRLNLNTEAFF
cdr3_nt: TGTGCCAGCAGACGCTTAAACCTGAACACTGAAGCTTTCTTT

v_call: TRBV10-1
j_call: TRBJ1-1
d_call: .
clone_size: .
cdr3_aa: CASSGTRYTEAFF
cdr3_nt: TGCGCCAGCAGTGGAACCCGCTACACTGAAGCTTTCTTT

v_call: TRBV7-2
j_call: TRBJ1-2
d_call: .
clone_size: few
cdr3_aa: CASSLARRQTYGYTF
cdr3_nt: TGTGCCAGCAGCTTAGCCCGGCGGCAGACCTATGGCTACACCTTC

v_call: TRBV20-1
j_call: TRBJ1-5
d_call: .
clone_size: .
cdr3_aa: CSATSPRGLSNQPQHF
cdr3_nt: TGCAGTGCCACCAGCCCCAGGGGCCTAAGCAATCAGCCCCAGCATTTT

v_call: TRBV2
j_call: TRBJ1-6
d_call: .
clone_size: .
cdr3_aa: CASNPDRYSPLHF
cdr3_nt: TGTGCCAGCAACCCTGACAGGTACTCACCCCTCCACTTT

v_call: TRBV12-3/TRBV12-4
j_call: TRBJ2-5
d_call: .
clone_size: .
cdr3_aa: CASSPPFAGVGETQYF
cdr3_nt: TGTGCCAGCAGTCCCCCGTTCGCAGGGGTCGGGGAGACCCAGTACTTC

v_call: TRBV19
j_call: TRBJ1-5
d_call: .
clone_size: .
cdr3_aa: CASSIGEVGNQPQHF
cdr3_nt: TGTGCCAGTAGTATAGGAGAGGTCGGCAATCAGCCCCAGCATTTT

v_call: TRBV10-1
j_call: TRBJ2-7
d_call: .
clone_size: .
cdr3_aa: CASSEGTYEQYF
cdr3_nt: TGCGCCAGCAGTGAAGGGACCTACGAGCAGTACTTC

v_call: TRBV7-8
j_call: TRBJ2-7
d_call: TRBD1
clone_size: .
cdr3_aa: CASKGGQGMYEQYF
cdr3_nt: TGTGCCAGCAAAGGGGGACAGGGTATGTACGAGCAGTACTTC

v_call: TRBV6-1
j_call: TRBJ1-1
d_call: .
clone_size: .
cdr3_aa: CASRRAMNTEAFF
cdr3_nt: TGTGCCAGCAGGCGCGCAATGAACACTGAAGCTTTCTTT

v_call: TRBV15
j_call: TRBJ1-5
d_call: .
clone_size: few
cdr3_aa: CATSSPGQGSNQPQHF
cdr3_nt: TGTGCCACCTCCAGCCCCGGCCAGGGGAGCAATCAGCCCCAGCATTTT

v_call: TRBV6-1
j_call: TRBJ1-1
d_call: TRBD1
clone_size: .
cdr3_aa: CASSRPDRGTSEAFF
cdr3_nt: TGTGCCAGCAGCCGACCTGACAGGGGTACTTCTGAAGCTTTCTTT

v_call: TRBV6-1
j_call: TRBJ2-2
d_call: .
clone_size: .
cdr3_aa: CASSRRGELFF
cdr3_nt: TGTGCCAGCAGCCGCCGCGGGGAGCTGTTTTTT

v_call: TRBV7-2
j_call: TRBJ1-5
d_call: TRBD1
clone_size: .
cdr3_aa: CASSLAGRGTNQPQHF
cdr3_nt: TGTGCCAGCAGCTTAGCCGGCAGGGGGACCAATCAGCCCCAGCATTTT

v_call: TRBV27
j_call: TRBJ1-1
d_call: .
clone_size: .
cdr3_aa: CASSLGGLGTEAFF
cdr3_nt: TGTGCCAGCAGTTTAGGTGGGTTGGGGACTGAAGCTTTCTTT

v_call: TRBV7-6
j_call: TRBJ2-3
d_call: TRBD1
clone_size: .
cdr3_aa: CASSSGQVTDTQYF
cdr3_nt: TGTGCCAGCAGCTCAGGACAGGTCACAGATACGCAGTATTTT

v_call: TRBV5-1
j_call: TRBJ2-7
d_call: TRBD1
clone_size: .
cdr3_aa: CASSNPGQGYEQYF
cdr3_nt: TGCGCCAGCAGCAATCCGGGACAGGGCTACGAGCAGTACTTC

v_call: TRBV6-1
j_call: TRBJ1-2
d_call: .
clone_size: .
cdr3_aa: CASSELGRTHYGYTF
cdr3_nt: TGTGCCAGCAGTGAACTCGGACGGACTCACTATGGCTACACCTTC

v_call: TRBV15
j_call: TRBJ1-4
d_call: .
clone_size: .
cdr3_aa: CATSRVGGSNEKLFF
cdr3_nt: TGTGCCACCAGCAGAGTCGGCGGGAGTAATGAAAAACTGTTTTTT

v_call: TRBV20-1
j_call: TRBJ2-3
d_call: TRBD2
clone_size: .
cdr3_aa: CSAPVGGGASDTQYF
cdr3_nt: TGCAGTGCTCCGGTGGGCGGGGGGGCCTCAGATACGCAGTATTTT

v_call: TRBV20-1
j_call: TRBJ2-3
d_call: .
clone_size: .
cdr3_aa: CSARGSGTSDTQYF
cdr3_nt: TGCAGTGCTAGGGGATCCGGGACTTCAGATACGCAGTATTTT

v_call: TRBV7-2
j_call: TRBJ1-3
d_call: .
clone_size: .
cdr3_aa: CASSPAALAFRGNTIYF
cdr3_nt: TGTGCCAGCAGCCCCGCCGCTCTGGCGTTCCGTGGAAACACCATATATTTT

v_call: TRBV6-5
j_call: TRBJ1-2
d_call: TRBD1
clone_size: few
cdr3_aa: CASSYPGAGGTANYGYTF
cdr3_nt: TGTGCCAGCAGTTATCCAGGGGCAGGGGGGACAGCTAACTATGGCTACACCTTC

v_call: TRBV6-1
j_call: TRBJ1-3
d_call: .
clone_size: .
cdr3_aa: CASRPPSGNTIYF
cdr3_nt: TGTGCCAGCCGGCCACCCTCTGGAAACACCATATATTTT